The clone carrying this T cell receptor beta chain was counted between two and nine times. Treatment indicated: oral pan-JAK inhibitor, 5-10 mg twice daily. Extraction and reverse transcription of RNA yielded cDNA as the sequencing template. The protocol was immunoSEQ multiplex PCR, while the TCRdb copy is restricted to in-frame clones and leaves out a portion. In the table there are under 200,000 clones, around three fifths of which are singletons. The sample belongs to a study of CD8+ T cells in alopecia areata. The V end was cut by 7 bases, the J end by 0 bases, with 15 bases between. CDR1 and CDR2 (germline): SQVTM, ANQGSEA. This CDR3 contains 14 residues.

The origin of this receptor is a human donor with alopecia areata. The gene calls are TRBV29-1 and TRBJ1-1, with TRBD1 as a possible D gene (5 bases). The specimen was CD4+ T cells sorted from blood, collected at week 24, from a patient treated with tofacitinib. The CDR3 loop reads CSAGGTGLNTEAFF. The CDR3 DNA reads TGCAGCGCTGGGGGTACAGGCTTGAACACTGAAGCTTTCTTT.